Below are 13 T cell receptor beta chains sequenced from a single sample in a study of control samples from healthy donors and cancer patients (dated by TCRdb to 2018 to 2021). Library creation used the immunoSEQ multiplex PCR assay. The source is immuneACCESS, and TCRdb retained only in-frame sequences with V and J called. Part of the clones is not carried over; for the studies checked, unresolved V genes explain less than half of this, and the remainder is unexplained. The sample table lists around 51,000 clones, 80% of them with a count of one. About 9.5% of the sample lies in the top ten. The sequenced sample was blood. The receptor source for this set is a man in his 70s in good health.

The V and J genes are TRBV6-1 and TRBJ1-2; 7 bases match TRBD1. This CDR3 is 16 amino acids long. Germline V CDR1 and CDR2: MNHNS, SASEGT. With V trimmed by 3 bases and J by 4 bases, 11 bases remained unmatched. The CDR3 loop reads CASSDRGWSSIYGYTF. As DNA, the CDR3 is TGTGCCAGCAGTGACAGGGGGTGGTCATCTATCTATGGCTACACCTTC.

This clone was seen a handful of times. The chain has TRBV18 and TRBJ2-7; D is perhaps TRBD1 (5 bases). The germline V and J ends were trimmed by 5 bases and 3 bases, with 11 bases remaining between them. Per the germline V gene, CDR1 is KGHSH and CDR2 is LQKENI. There are 13 residues in the CDR3. CDR3 residues: CASSSTEFYEQYF. The CDR3 nucleotides are TGTGCCAGCTCATCGACAGAGTTCTACGAGCAGTACTTC.

This clone occurred once. The gene calls are TRBV3-1 (or the pseudogene TRBV3-2) and TRBJ1-1; 8 positions agree with TRBD1. This CDR3 region has 15 residues. Per germline, CDR1 LGHDT and CDR2 YNNKEL (reference sequence). Trimming at V came to 1 base and at J to 3 bases, leaving 4 bases not matched to a gene. The CDR3 is CASSQGQGIDTEAFF. CDR3 bases: TGTGCCAGCAGCCAAGGACAGGGGATCGACACTGAAGCTTTCTTT.

This sequence joins TRBV15 and TRBJ2-3, with 11 bases that match TRBD1. Germline CDR1 reads LNHNV; CDR2 reads YYDKDF (reference sequence). The CDR3 extends over 15 amino acids. The junction had 5 bases not matched to a gene; V was cut back by 5 bases and J by 4 bases. As DNA, the CDR3 is TGTGCCACCAGCGGACAGGGGGCTCGGGCAGATACGCAGTATTTT. It is translated as CATSGQGARADTQYF.

The chain is built from TRBV7-9 and TRBJ2-3; no clear D. Germline V gene lookup returns CDR1 SEHNR and CDR2 FQNEAQ (reference sequence). The CDR3 spans 13 residues. Trimming took off 1 base at V and 3 bases at J, with 5 bases between the two ends. CDR3 loop: CASSLGRTDTQYF. The CDR3 DNA sequence: TGTGCCAGCAGCTTAGGAAGGACAGATACGCAGTATTTT.

The V call is TRBV11-2, the J call TRBJ1-1; D is unclear. Germline assignment: CDR1 SGHAT and CDR2 FQNNGV. Trimming removed 1 base at V and 4 bases at J, with 10 bases between. This CDR3 contains 14 residues. The CDR3 region is CASSLVMAVTEAFF. The CDR3 DNA reads TGTGCCAGCAGCTTAGTTATGGCCGTCACTGAAGCTTTCTTT. Filled out from reference TRBV11-2 and TRBJ1-1, the complete variable domain reads EAGVAQSPRYKIIEKRQSVAFWCNPISGHATLYWYQQILGQGPKLLIQFQNNGVVDDSQLPKDRFSAERLKGVDSTLKIQPAKLEDSAVYLCASSLVMAVTEAFFGQGTRLTVV.

The chain has TRBV5-1 and TRBJ2-1, with a weak D call TRBD1 (6 bases). Germline V lookup: CDR1 SGHRS, CDR2 YFSETQ. V lost 1 base and J lost 5, with 10 bases in between. The CDR3 runs to 14 residues. The CDR3: CASSLPGVNNEQFF. The CDR3 DNA reads as TGCGCCAGCAGCTTGCCAGGGGTGAACAATGAGCAGTTCTTC.

The V and J genes are TRBV2 and TRBJ1-2; D possibly corresponds to TRBD1 (6 bases). The length of the CDR3 is 14 residues. In germline, CDR1 is SNHLY, CDR2 FYNNEI. Trimming stripped 4 bases from V and 8 bases from J, with 17 bases between. Here the CDR3 DNA reads TGTGCCAGCAGTGGGGGCGGGGGGCGTGAGGGCTACACCTTC. Its translation: CASSGGGGREGYTF.

The rearrangement joins TRBV30 to TRBJ1-2; D perhaps matches TRBD1 (6 bases). The V end lost 7 bases, the J end lost 7 bases, and 31 bases lay between the germline ends. There are 17 residues in the CDR3. CDR1 GTSNPN and CDR2 SVGIG come from the germline V gene (reference sequence). CDR3 bases: TGTGCCTCTCGCTGGCGGGGGGCGAGGGAGGTGACGGGTGGCTACACCTTC. Translation: CASRWRGAREVTGGYTF.

The V gene is TRBV16, the J gene TRBJ2-1; no definite D call. CDR3 length equals 14 residues. Trimming pared 3 bases from V and 8 bases from J, leaving 14 bases between. Germline V gene data show CDR1 as KGHSY and CDR2 as FQNENV. This CDR3 is CASSHPPKKYEQFF. For the CDR3, the DNA is TGTGCCAGCAGCCACCCTCCAAAGAAGTATGAGCAGTTCTTC.

This chain connects TRBV29-1 to TRBJ2-3, with D hard to call. Germline V gene data show CDR1 as SQVTM and CDR2 as ANQGSEA. Between the trimmed V and J ends, which lost 7 bases and 4 bases, there was a span of 21 bases. This CDR3 is built from 15 residues. The DNA of the CDR3 is TGCAGCGGCTCCGGAGCCTCAACCCCTCCAGATACGCAGTATTTT. It is translated as CSGSGASTPPDTQYF.

The V gene is TRBV18, the J gene TRBJ2-7; tentatively, D is TRBD1 (6 bases). CDR3 length: 14 residues. Germline V gene lookup returns CDR1 KGHSH and CDR2 LQKENI. Deletions cut 5 bases from V and 0 bases from J, with 11 bases between. CDR3 loop: CASSRGLTSYEQYF. The CDR3 DNA is TGTGCCAGCTCAAGGGGGTTAACCTCCTACGAGCAGTACTTC.

The chain carries TRBV27 and TRBJ2-3, with D perhaps assigned TRBD1 or TRBD2 (5 bases each). The CDR3 is made up of 19 amino acids. V shed 3 bases and J shed 3 bases, with 25 bases lying between them. Germline values: CDR1 MNHEY, CDR2 SMNVEV (reference sequence). The CDR3 region is CASSFRSNLKLGETDTQYF. DNA of the CDR3: TGTGCCAGCAGTTTTCGGTCTAACCTCAAGCTGGGGGAAACAGATACGCAGTATTTT.